These 18 T cell receptor beta chains originate from one sample sequenced in a study of blood T cell repertoires in COVID-19. The assay was immunoSEQ multiplex PCR, and TCRdb's table has in-frame clones only and misses some. The repertoire consists of around 250,000 clones, with roughly 81% occurring once and the leading ten covering more than 6.5%. The specimen sequenced was PBMCs or T cells enriched from blood (not recorded which). These receptor sequences come from a woman aged 50 to 60 who had been exposed to COVID-19.

CDR3 sequence (DNA): TGTGCCAGCAGCCAAGACGGTGGGCAGGTCTATGGCTACACCTTC. Its protein product is CASSQDGGQVYGYTF. This chain connects TRBV3-1 (or the pseudogene TRBV3-2) to TRBJ1-2; D gene uncertain. V was shortened by 0 bases and J by 4 bases, with 12 bases between the two germline ends. This CDR3 region has 15 residues. Germline-derived CDR1 and CDR2 are LGHDT and YNNKEL (reference sequence).

CDR3 loop: CASSQVGARGAPNYGYTF. The CDR3 region has the DNA TGTGCCAGCAGCCAAGTGGGGGCGCGGGGGGCCCCTAACTATGGCTACACCTTC. The V and J genes are TRBV3-1 (or the pseudogene TRBV3-2) and TRBJ1-2; possibly TRBD1 for D (6 bases). This CDR3 is built from 18 residues. Trimming took 1 base from V and 0 from J, leaving 18 bases between them. Germline V gives CDR1 LGHDT, CDR2 YNNKEL (reference sequence).

This clone has more than one count but fewer than ten. This chain uses TRBV2 with TRBJ2-2, with 10 bases identical to TRBD2. The germline gives CDR1 SNHLY, CDR2 FYNNEI. J gave up 1 base and V 3 bases, and 2 bases lay outside the gene matches. The CDR3 length is 16 residues. The CDR3 here is CASSDSSGGNTGELFF. The CDR3, as DNA: TGTGCCAGCAGTGACTCTAGCGGGGGGAACACCGGGGAGCTGTTTTTT. The variable domain in full, with the rest retrieved from reference TRBV2 and TRBJ2-2, is EPEVTQTPSHQVTQMGQEVILRCVPISNHLYFYWYRQILGQKVEFLVSFYNNEISEKSEIFDDQFSVERPDGSNFTLKIRSTKLEDSAMYFCASSDSSGGNTGELFFGEGSRLTVL.

V usage is TRBV5-4 and J usage is TRBJ1-4; D is perhaps TRBD1 (6 bases). V was cut by 1 base and J by 5 bases, with 12 bases left in between. Germline V CDR1 and CDR2: SGHNT, YYREEE (reference sequence). The CDR3 consists of 15 residues. The CDR3, as DNA: TGTGCCAGCAGCTTGAGCGGACAGCGAAATGAAAAACTGTTTTTT. Translation: CASSLSGQRNEKLFF.

On this clone itself: This CDR3 is also generated by other DNA sequences in the sample. The J gene is TRBJ1-2, the V gene TRBV2; D is unclear. CDR1 SNHLY and CDR2 FYNNEI come from the germline V gene. This CDR3 is 12 amino acids long. V was cut by 1 base and J by 5 bases, with 5 bases left in between. The CDR3 DNA follows: TGTGCCAGCAGTGAAGGTCCTTATGGCTACACCTTC. This codes for CASSEGPYGYTF.

The chain uses TRBV6-5 and TRBJ1-1, with D hard to call. Germline V lookup: CDR1 MNHEY, CDR2 SVGAGI. V was clipped by 3 bases and J by 3 bases, with 14 bases between them. This CDR3 has 15 residues. The CDR3 nucleotides are TGTGCCAGCAGTTATAAGTTCGGGATGTACACTGAAGCTTTCTTT. Translated, it gives CASSYKFGMYTEAFF.

The chain uses TRBV4-3 and TRBJ2-3, with TRBD2 identical over 12 bases. The ends lost 1 base at V and 3 bases at J; junction bases unmatched: 2. Germline CDR1 and CDR2: LGHNA and YSLEER. The CDR3 consists of 16 residues. In DNA form, the CDR3 reads TGCGCCAGCAGCCAAGCCGGGACTAGCGGGACAGATACGCAGTATTTT. Translation gives CASSQAGTSGTDTQYF.

The CDR3 region has the DNA TGTGCCAGCAGTTTAGGAGGGCAGGTACGAGGCTACACCTTC. Translation: CASSLGGQVRGYTF. This sequence joins TRBV28 and TRBJ1-2; D unclear. CDR3 length equals 14 residues. Germline V gene sequence: CDR1 MDHEN, CDR2 SYDVKM. V lost 2 bases, J lost 8 bases, and 15 bases lay in between.

The V and J genes are TRBV6-5 and TRBJ1-1; D is unclear. The CDR3 covers 14 residues. Germline loops: CDR1 MNHEY, CDR2 SVGAGI. The V end lost 6 bases, the J end lost 0 bases, and 11 bases lay between the germline ends. The CDR3 DNA follows: TGTGCCAGCAGCTACACTACATTGAACACTGAAGCTTTCTTT. Translated: CASSYTTLNTEAFF.

This sequence joins TRBV3-1 (or the pseudogene TRBV3-2) and TRBJ2-2; possible D gene TRBD2, 6 bases. The V end lost 2 bases, the J end lost 4 bases, and 14 bases lay between the germline ends. The germline gives CDR1 LGHDT, CDR2 YNNKEL (reference sequence). CDR3 length: 16 residues. The CDR3 DNA reads as TGTGCCAGCAGCCAATACGGAGGGCTTACCACCGGGGAGCTGTTTTTT. Translated: CASSQYGGLTTGELFF.

The chain is built from TRBV27 and TRBJ1-5, with D tentatively TRBD1 (5 bases). Trimming stripped 1 base from V and 5 bases from J, with 12 bases between. Germline CDR1 MNHEY, CDR2 SMNVEV (reference sequence). CDR3 length: 15 amino acids. CDR3 in DNA: TGTGCCAGCAGTTTATATGCAGGGCAGGATCAGCCCCAGCATTTT. Protein product: CASSLYAGQDQPQHF.

The chain is built from TRBV6-2 or TRBV6-3 and TRBJ2-7, with TRBD2 matching over 12 bases. J was trimmed by 3 bases and V by 4 bases; bases with no gene match: 16. Per the germline V gene, CDR1 is MNHEY and CDR2 is SVGEGT. The CDR3 is 19 amino acids. This CDR3 is CASSFEPSRLAGDRYEQYF. CDR3 DNA: TGTGCCAGCAGTTTCGAGCCTTCCCGACTAGCGGGGGACCGCTACGAGCAGTACTTC.

The CDR3 nucleotides read TGTGCCAGCAGTACCCAAGGGAGGGAGACCCAGTACTTC. Amino acid sequence: CASSTQGRETQYF. The V gene is TRBV2, the J gene TRBJ2-5, with D possibly TRBD2 on 6 matching bases. Germline CDR1 is SNHLY and CDR2 is FYNNEI. The CDR3 is 13 amino acids. The V end lost 5 bases, the J end lost 5 bases, and 12 bases lay between the germline ends.

This clone was counted once. The gene calls are TRBV13 and TRBJ2-2; 7 nucleotides agree with TRBD2. CDR1 and CDR2 (germline): PRHDT, FYEKMQ (reference sequence). The CDR3 spans 16 residues. The V gene end was trimmed by 4 bases and the J gene end by 2 bases; junction bases not matched to a gene: 7. CDR3 sequence (DNA): TGTGCCAGCAGCTGGCTGGGGACTACAAACACCGGGGAGCTGTTTTTT. Translating gives CASSWLGTTNTGELFF.

This rearrangement joins TRBV6-5 to TRBJ1-4; 12 nucleotides line up with TRBD1. Per germline, CDR1 MNHEY and CDR2 SVGAGI. This CDR3 comprises 15 residues. V lost 2 bases and J lost 9; bases outside the gene matches: 4. As DNA, the CDR3 is TGTGCCAGCAGTTACCCTGGGGACAGGGGGCAAAAACTGTTTTTT. This gives the protein CASSYPGDRGQKLFF.

The genes are TRBV18 and TRBJ1-2; D remains unclear. This CDR3 is 13 amino acids long. Germline V gives CDR1 KGHSH, CDR2 LQKENI. Trimming cost V 6 bases and J 8 bases, with 16 bases left between them. The CDR3 reads CASSPAEGQGYTF. For the CDR3, the DNA is TGTGCCAGCTCCCCCGCGGAGGGCCAAGGCTACACCTTC.

The rearrangement links TRBV7-2 to TRBJ2-2; 8 bases are a match to TRBD2. Germline CDR1 and CDR2: SGHTA and FQGNSA. The CDR3 loop spans 15 amino acids. The J segment lost 2 bases and the V segment lost 4 bases, leaving 3 bases of the junction unmatched. The CDR3 sequence: CASSSGTSNTGELFF. In nucleotides, the CDR3 is TGTGCCAGCAGCTCCGGGACTAGTAACACCGGGGAGCTGTTTTTT.

The J gene is TRBJ1-1, the V gene TRBV5-1; D call uncertain. CDR1 is SGHRS and CDR2 is YFSETQ in the germline V gene. This CDR3 region has 16 residues. V lost 4 bases to trimming and J lost 0 bases, with 16 bases between them. The CDR3 protein is CASSPREGSMNTEAFF. CDR3 sequence (DNA): TGCGCCAGCAGCCCGAGGGAAGGCAGCATGAACACTGAAGCTTTCTTT.